Listed below are T cell receptor beta chains from one sample, sequenced in a study of cytomegalovirus exposure and HLA in healthy donors. Using immunoSEQ multiplex PCR, the repertoire was profiled, and TCRdb retains in-frame clones only, with some absent. This sample has a few hundred thousand clones, with 85% to 90% found just once. Sequenced sample: PBMCs. These receptors were taken from a woman aged 18 to 35 in good health and CMV-seronegative. CDR3s include the opening cysteine and the closing phenylalanine or tryptophan. Fields, in order: D gene, clone size, J gene, V gene, CDR3 protein, CDR3 DNA. D genes are given only for firm matches. The size field is filled for only some rows; it gives once, few, many or a size class.

>-|-|TRBJ2-2|TRBV9
CASSVGGGANTGELFF
TGTGCCAGCAGCGTAGGGGGAGGCGCGAACACCGGGGAGCTGTTTTTT
>-|-|TRBJ2-7|TRBV7-2
CASSTYVAAEEGEQYF
TGTGCCAGCAGCACCTACGTGGCGGCTGAGGAGGGGGAGCAGTACTTC
>-|-|TRBJ2-7|TRBV7-2
CASSFGSISYEQYF
TGTGCCAGCAGCTTCGGTTCGATCTCCTACGAGCAGTACTTC
>TRBD1|once|TRBJ2-2|TRBV27
CASRQGWDTGELFF
TGTGCCAGCAGACAGGGGTGGGACACCGGGGAGCTGTTTTTT
>-|-|TRBJ2-1|TRBV9
CASSVPLTGEQFF
TGTGCCAGCAGCGTACCCCTGACGGGTGAGCAGTTCTTC
>-|-|TRBJ1-1|TRBV28
CASSFRLDKNTEAFF
TGTGCCAGCAGTTTTCGATTAGACAAGAACACTGAAGCTTTCTTT
>-|-|TRBJ1-5|TRBV28
CASFEGSRPQHF
TGTGCCAGCTTCGAGGGCAGTCGGCCCCAGCATTTT
>TRBD1|-|TRBJ2-2|TRBV5-1
CASRGQASTGELFF
TGCGCCAGCAGAGGACAGGCCTCCACCGGGGAGCTGTTTTTT
>TRBD1|-|TRBJ2-7|TRBV28
CASWGGQGSNYEQYF
TGTGCCAGCTGGGGGGGACAGGGGTCCAACTACGAGCAGTACTTC
>-|-|TRBJ2-7|TRBV28
CASSLWLGSYEQYF
TGTGCCAGCAGTTTATGGCTGGGGAGCTACGAGCAGTACTTC
>-|-|TRBJ2-5|TRBV13
CASSWKTGGLETQYF
TGTGCCAGCAGCTGGAAGACAGGCGGTCTAGAGACCCAGTACTTC
>-|-|TRBJ1-4|TRBV5-1
CASSLGGRHEKLFF
TGCGCCAGCAGCTTGGGGGGGAGGCATGAAAAACTGTTTTTT
>TRBD1|-|TRBJ2-7|TRBV27
CASSSAGTGGYEQYF
TGTGCCAGCAGTTCCGCCGGGACAGGGGGCTACGAGCAGTACTTC
>TRBD2|-|TRBJ2-3|TRBV5-1
CASRAWREEGPDTQYF
TGCGCCAGCAGGGCTTGGCGGGAGGAGGGGCCAGATACGCAGTATTTT
>TRBD2|-|TRBJ2-1|TRBV7-2
CASSLVAGGWNEQFF
TGTGCCAGCAGCTTAGTGGCGGGAGGGTGGAATGAGCAGTTCTTC
>-|-|TRBJ2-2|TRBV4-1
CASMGASGELFF
TGCGCCAGCATGGGGGCGTCCGGGGAGCTGTTTTTT
>TRBD1|-|TRBJ1-5|TRBV28
CASSLGTGGDNQPQHF
TGTGCCAGCAGTTTAGGGACAGGGGGGGACAATCAGCCCCAGCATTTT
>-|many|TRBJ1-2|TRBV6-1
CASSEGGGGSGYTF
TGTGCCAGCAGTGAGGGGGGAGGGGGTAGCGGCTACACCTTC
>-|-|TRBJ2-1|TRBV5-1
CASSTDSSSYNEQFF
TGCGCCAGCAGCACGGACTCCAGCTCCTACAATGAGCAGTTCTTC
>-|-|TRBJ2-7|TRBV6-5
CASSFQGPLVEQYF
TGTGCCAGCAGTTTCCAGGGTCCGCTGGTCGAGCAGTACTTC
>-|-|TRBJ1-1|TRBV6-5
CASNQQGDTEAFF
TGTGCCAGCAACCAACAGGGTGACACTGAAGCTTTCTTT
>-|-|TRBJ2-7|TRBV28
CASSKQGNYEQYF
TGTGCCAGCAGTAAACAGGGTAACTACGAGCAGTACTTC
>-|-|TRBJ1-2|TRBV19
CASSVTLRDYGYTF
TGTGCCAGTAGTGTCACACTCCGGGATTATGGCTACACCTTC
>TRBD1|-|TRBJ1-1|TRBV7-8
CASSHIQDRGWGAFF
TGTGCCAGCAGCCATATCCAGGACAGGGGTTGGGGAGCTTTCTTT
>TRBD2|-|TRBJ2-1|TRBV2
CASSERSSGRISYNEQFF
TGTGCCAGCAGTGAAAGGTCTAGCGGGAGGATCTCCTACAATGAGCAGTTCTTC
>TRBD2|once|TRBJ2-1|TRBV7-8
CASSLDGTSVYNEQFF
TGTGCCAGCAGCTTAGATGGGACTAGCGTATACAATGAGCAGTTCTTC
>TRBD2|-|TRBJ2-3|TRBV5-1
CASSLSLAGETDTQYF
TGCGCCAGCAGCTTATCACTAGCGGGAGAGACAGATACGCAGTATTTT
>-|-|TRBJ1-1|TRBV28
CASSFRGGRAFF
TGTGCCAGCAGTTTCAGGGGTGGGAGAGCTTTCTTT
>-|-|TRBJ2-1|TRBV5-1
CASSLNPGINEQFF
TGCGCCAGCAGCTTAAACCCGGGGATTAATGAGCAGTTCTTC
>TRBD1|-|TRBJ2-1|TRBV5-1
CASSRGQGRDEQFF
TGCGCCAGCAGCCGGGGACAGGGGCGCGATGAGCAGTTCTTC
>-|-|TRBJ2-3|TRBV30
CAWTRGSTDTQYF
TGTGCCTGGACCAGGGGTAGCACAGATACGCAGTATTTT
>TRBD1|-|TRBJ2-7|TRBV6-6
CASDGTGNPYEQYF
TGTGCCAGCGACGGGACAGGGAACCCCTACGAGCAGTACTTC
>-|-|TRBJ2-2|TRBV2
CASSDIKGQGRTGELFF
TGTGCCAGCAGTGACATAAAGGGCCAGGGGCGGACCGGGGAGCTGTTTTTT
>TRBD1|-|TRBJ2-3|TRBV7-9
CASSLTTGEDTQYF
TGTGCCAGCAGCCTAACCACAGGGGAGGATACGCAGTATTTT
>TRBD1|-|TRBJ1-2|TRBV28
CASSLTGGAGGYTF
TGTGCCAGCAGCCTTACAGGGGGCGCGGGTGGCTACACCTTC
>TRBD2|-|TRBJ2-1|TRBV4-1
CASSQEGGSRLYNEQFF
TGCGCCAGCAGCCAAGAGGGCGGGAGCCGATTATACAATGAGCAGTTCTTC
>TRBD1|-|TRBJ2-2|TRBV4-2
CASSQEPTGWTSGELFF
TGTGCCAGCAGCCAAGAACCGACAGGGTGGACGAGCGGGGAGCTGTTTTTT
>-|-|TRBJ2-6|TRBV4-1
CASSQVFPGAGANVLTF
TGCGCCAGCAGCCAAGTGTTTCCGGGAGCTGGGGCCAACGTCCTGACTTTC
>TRBD1|-|TRBJ2-5|TRBV25-1
CASRDSYQETQYF
TGTGCCAGTCGGGACAGCTACCAAGAGACCCAGTACTTC
>-|-|TRBJ2-1|TRBV14
CASSQERGLGNEQFF
TGTGCCAGCAGCCAAGAGAGAGGGTTGGGCAATGAGCAGTTCTTC